Below are 10 T cell receptor beta chains sequenced from a single sample in a study of T cells in Graves' hyperthyroidism and ophthalmopathy. RNA transcripts were the template for amplifying TCR beta CDR3 regions. The primer set for the first-round RT-PCR of the TCR CDR3 was HTBI. One entry per CDR3 protein, called by TCRdb with MiXCR from the multiplex PCR reads. This repertoire shows under 350,000 distinct CDR3 sequences, about an eighth found once; its top ten account for roughly 33%. Material for sequencing was blood. The receptors come from a woman aged 40 to 50 with Graves' ophthalmopathy.

The V and J genes are TRBV24-1 and TRBJ2-7, with TRBD1 matching over 11 bases. There are 15 residues in the CDR3. V lost 4 bases to trimming and J lost 4 bases; unmatched junction nucleotides: 5. Germline assignment: CDR1 KGHDR and CDR2 SFDVKD. CDR3 sequence reads: CATSEWTGGWYEQYF. DNA of the CDR3: TGTGCCACCAGTGAATGGACAGGGGGCTGGTACGAGCAGTACTTC.

This clonotype was recorded many times. The rearrangement links TRBV28 to TRBJ1-4; 11 bases line up with TRBD1. This CDR3 region has 16 residues. V lost 4 bases and J lost 4; bases outside the gene matches: 5. Germline CDR1 reads MDHEN; CDR2 reads SYDVKM. CDR3 region: CASSSPGTGGNEKLFF. The CDR3 DNA reads TGTGCCAGCAGTTCCCCCGGGACAGGGGGTAATGAAAAACTGTTTTTT. The variable domain in full, completed from reference TRBV28 and TRBJ1-4, reads DVKVTQSSRYLVKRTGEKVFLECVQDMDHENMFWYRQDPGLGLRLIYFSYDVKMKEKGDIPEGYSVSREKKERFSLILESASTNQTSMYLCASSSPGTGGNEKLFFGSGTQLSVL.

The chain uses TRBV15 and TRBJ1-4; D uncertain. With 1 base removed from V and 2 bases from J, the gap between germline ends came to 20 bases. This CDR3 has 19 amino acids. The germline CDR1 and CDR2 sequences are LNHNV and YYDKDF (reference sequence). CDR3 amino acids: CATSRAVGGEGSTNEKLFF. The DNA for the CDR3 is TGTGCCACCAGCAGAGCGGTGGGCGGGGAGGGTTCGACTAATGAAAAACTGTTTTTT.

This clonotype occurred many times. The CDR3 region is CASSPRDRGINEQFF. DNA for the CDR3: TGTGCCAGCAGCCCGCGGGACAGGGGGATTAATGAGCAGTTCTTC. J is TRBJ2-1 and V is TRBV11-3; 11 bases are a match to TRBD1. The CDR3 is made up of 15 amino acids. Losses at the gene ends were 5 bases for V and 7 bases for J; bases not matched to a gene: 7. The germline V gene encodes CDR1 SGHNT and CDR2 YENEEA.

In this sample, this clonotype turned up many times. The genes are TRBV20-1 and TRBJ2-3; D not resolved. Germline CDR1 is DFQATT and CDR2 is SNEGSKA (reference sequence). Trimming stripped 5 bases from V and 1 base from J, with 13 bases between. CDR3 length: 14 residues. This CDR3 is CSAYDPVGTDTQYF. The CDR3 region has the DNA TGCAGTGCTTATGACCCGGTCGGCACAGATACGCAGTATTTT.

In its sample, this clonotype was seen many times. This chain links TRBV2 with TRBJ2-5; D perhaps matches TRBD2 (6 bases). Trimming removed 6 bases from V and 5 bases from J, with 13 bases in between. The CDR3 is made up of 13 amino acids. From germline, CDR1 is SNHLY and CDR2 FYNNEI. The CDR3 DNA sequence: TGTGCCAGCAGATCCGGGACTCTTGAGACCCAGTACTTC. Its protein is CASRSGTLETQYF.

In this sample, this clonotype turned up a few times. One junction end does not reproduce the germline sequence, and a read error may be involved. The gene calls are TRBV11-2 and TRBJ1-1, with 7 nucleotides matching TRBD1. Germline CDR1 reads SGHAT; CDR2 reads FQNNGV. This CDR3 region has 15 residues. The CDR3: CASSFWDSSNTKAFF. CDR3 DNA: TGTGCCAGCAGCTTTTGGGACAGCTCAAACACTAAAGCTTTCTTT.

The table lists this clonotype with many counts. The chain carries TRBV6-1 and TRBJ2-1; D may be TRBD1 (6 bases). The CDR3 is 13 residues long. Germline values: CDR1 MNHNS, CDR2 SASEGT. Trimming pared 4 bases from V and 4 bases from J, leaving 8 bases between. CDR3 amino acids: CASSAQGYNEQFF. The CDR3 DNA is TGTGCCAGCAGTGCACAGGGTTACAATGAGCAGTTCTTC.

Only a few counts were recorded for this clonotype. V usage is TRBV6-2 or TRBV6-3 and J usage is TRBJ1-3; D is unresolved. The germline V and J ends were trimmed by 5 bases and 0 bases, with 11 bases remaining between them. Per germline, CDR1 MNHEY and CDR2 SVGEGT. The CDR3 contains 15 residues. The CDR3 is CASSDIQTSGNTIYF. The DNA of the CDR3 is TGTGCCAGCAGTGACATACAGACCTCTGGAAACACCATATATTTT.

This clonotype was found many times. The V and J genes are TRBV7-2 and TRBJ2-7; 7 positions agree with TRBD2. Germline CDR1 reads SGHTA; CDR2 reads FQGNSA. The CDR3 has 14 residues. V shed 5 bases, J shed 2 bases, and the junction held 6 bases outside the gene matches. The CDR3 here is CASSRRAGAYEQYF. DNA for the CDR3: TGTGCCAGCAGCCGACGCGCGGGGGCCTACGAGCAGTACTTC.